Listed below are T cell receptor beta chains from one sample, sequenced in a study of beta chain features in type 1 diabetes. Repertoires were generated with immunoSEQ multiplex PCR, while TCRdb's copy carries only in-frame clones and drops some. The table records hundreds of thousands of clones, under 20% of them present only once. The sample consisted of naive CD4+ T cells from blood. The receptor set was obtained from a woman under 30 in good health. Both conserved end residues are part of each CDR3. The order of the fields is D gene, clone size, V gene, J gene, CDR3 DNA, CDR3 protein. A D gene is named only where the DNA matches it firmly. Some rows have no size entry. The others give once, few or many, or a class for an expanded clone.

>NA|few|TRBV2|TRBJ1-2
TGTGCCAGCAGTCCCACAGTGTCCCGACAGACCCAGAAAGACTATGGCTACACCTTC
CASSPTVSRQTQKDYGYTF
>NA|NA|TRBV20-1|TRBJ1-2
TGCAGTGCTAGAGATCCGGGCTACACCTTC
CSARDPGYTF
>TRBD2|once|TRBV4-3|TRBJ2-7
TGCGCCAGCAGCCAAGGCGGGAGGCGCTACGAGCAGTACTTC
CASSQGGRRYEQYF
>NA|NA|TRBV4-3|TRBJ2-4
TGCGCCAGCAGCCTTAGCGCCCAAAGTAACATTCAGTACTTC
CASSLSAQSNIQYF
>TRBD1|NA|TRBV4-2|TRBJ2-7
TGTGCCAGCAGTCCAGCCCGGGACAGGGGATACTACGAGCAGTACTTC
CASSPARDRGYYEQYF
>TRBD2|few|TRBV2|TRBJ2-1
TGTGCCAGCCATCTCAGCTCGGGAGGCCCACGGGAGCAGTTCTTC
CASHLSSGGPREQFF
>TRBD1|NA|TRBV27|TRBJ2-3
TGTGCCAGCAGCCTGAGAAGGACAGGGAGTTTAGCAGATACGCAGTATTTT
CASSLRRTGSLADTQYF
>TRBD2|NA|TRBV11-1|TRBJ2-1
TGTGCCAGCAGCTTATTGACTAGCGGGGTAACCTACAATGAGCAGTTCTTC
CASSLLTSGVTYNEQFF
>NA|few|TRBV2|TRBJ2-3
TGTGCCAGCAGTGGGGGGATTTCCACAGATACGCAGTATTTT
CASSGGISTDTQYF
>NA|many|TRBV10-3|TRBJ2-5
TGTGCCATCAGTGAGGGGGCCAAGCAAGAGACCCAGTACTTC
CAISEGAKQETQYF
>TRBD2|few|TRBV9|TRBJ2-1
TGTGCCAGCAGCGATCGGACTAGCGGGATTTCCTACAATGAGCAGTTCTTC
CASSDRTSGISYNEQFF
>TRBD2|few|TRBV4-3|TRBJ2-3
TGCGCCAGCAGCCAATGGACTAGCGGGAGTGTCGATACGCAGTATTTT
CASSQWTSGSVDTQYF
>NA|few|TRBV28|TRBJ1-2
TGTGCCAGCAGTTCTACAGCAAACTATGGCTACACCTTC
CASSSTANYGYTF
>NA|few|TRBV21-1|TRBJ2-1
TGTGCCAGCACCGGGACAGGGGGCATGTTCTTC
CASTGTGGMFF
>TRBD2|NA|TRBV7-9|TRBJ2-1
TGTGCCAGCAGCTTAGCGGGACTAGCAGTAGGTAATGAGCAGTTCTTC
CASSLAGLAVGNEQFF
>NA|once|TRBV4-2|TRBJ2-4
TGTGCCAGCGGGAGACAGGGAGGAGCCAAAAACATTCAGTACTTC
CASGRQGGAKNIQYF
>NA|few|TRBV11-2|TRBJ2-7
TGTGCCAGCAGTCTAGTCGAGGCGCTGGGGGAGCAGTACTTC
CASSLVEALGEQYF
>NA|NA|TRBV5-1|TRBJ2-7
TGCGCCAGCAGCCCTGGGGACCGATACGAGCAGTACTTC
CASSPGDRYEQYF
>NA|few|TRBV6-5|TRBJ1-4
TGTGCCAGCAGTTCCATTAAGGAGAGAACTAATGAAAAACTGTTTTTT
CASSSIKERTNEKLFF
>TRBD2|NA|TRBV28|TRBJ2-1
TGTGCCAGCAGTTCCCCGACTAGCGGGAGCTACAATGAGCAGTTCTTC
CASSSPTSGSYNEQFF
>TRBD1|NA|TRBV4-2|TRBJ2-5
TGTGCCAGCAGCCAAGCAGGGGGCATCGAGACCCAGTACTTC
CASSQAGGIETQYF
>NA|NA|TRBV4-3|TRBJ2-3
TGCGCCAGCAGCCAAGATCCTAAGCAGAATACGCAGTATTTT
CASSQDPKQNTQYF
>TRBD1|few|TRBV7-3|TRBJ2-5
TGTGCCAGCAGCCGTACAGGGGCGGAGACCCAGTACTTC
CASSRTGAETQYF
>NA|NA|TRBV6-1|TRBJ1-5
TGTGCCAGCAGCCCCCAGGGGCCCAATCAGCCCCAGCATTTT
CASSPQGPNQPQHF
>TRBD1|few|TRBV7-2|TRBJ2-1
TGTGCCAGCAGCCAGCAACAGGGGAGCTCCTACAATGAGCAGTTCTTC
CASSQQQGSSYNEQFF
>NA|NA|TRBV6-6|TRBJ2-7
TGTGCCAGCCATGGCGGCAGCTACTCCTACGAGCAGTACTTC
CASHGGSYSYEQYF
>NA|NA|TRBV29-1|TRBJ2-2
TGCAGCGTTGAAGAGTCCGACTACACCGGGGAGCTGTTTTTT
CSVEESDYTGELFF
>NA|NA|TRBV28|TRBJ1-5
TGTGCCAGCACCTGGGGGGACGGATTAAATCAGCCCCAGCATTTT
CASTWGDGLNQPQHF
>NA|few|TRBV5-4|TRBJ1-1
TGTGCCCGTCGTGTGAACACTGAAGCTTTCTTT
CARRVNTEAFF
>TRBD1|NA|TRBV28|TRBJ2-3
TGTGCCAGCAGACGACAGGGGGCCACAGATACGCAGTATTTT
CASRRQGATDTQYF
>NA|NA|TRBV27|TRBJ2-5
TGTGCCAGCAGTTTAAATATGGGGAATTGGGAGACCCAGTACTTC
CASSLNMGNWETQYF
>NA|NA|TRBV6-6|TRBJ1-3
TGTGCCAGCAGCCACTCGGCCTTGAGGGCTGGAAACACCATATATTTT
CASSHSALRAGNTIYF
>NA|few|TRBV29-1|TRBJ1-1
TGCAGCGTTTACGCCAGGGCGAACACTGAAGCTTTCTTT
CSVYARANTEAFF
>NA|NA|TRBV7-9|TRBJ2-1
TGTGCCAGCAGCTTAGTGGCCCATAGGAATGAGCAGTTCTTC
CASSLVAHRNEQFF
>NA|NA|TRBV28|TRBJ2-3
TGTGCCAGCAGTAACCCAGGCCTCACAGATACGCAGTATTTT
CASSNPGLTDTQYF
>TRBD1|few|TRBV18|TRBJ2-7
TGTGCCAGCTCACCAGGGACAGGGGCCTACGAGCAGTACTTC
CASSPGTGAYEQYF
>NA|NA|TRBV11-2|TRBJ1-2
TGTGCCAGCAGCTTAGACCAAAAAGGCTTAAGGACCTTC
CASSLDQKGLRTF
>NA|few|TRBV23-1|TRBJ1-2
TGCGCCAGCAGTCACCCCGACTATGGCTACACCTTC
CASSHPDYGYTF
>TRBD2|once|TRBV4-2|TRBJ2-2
TGTGCCAGCAGCCTAACTAGCGGGAACACCGGGGAGCTGTTTTTT
CASSLTSGNTGELFF
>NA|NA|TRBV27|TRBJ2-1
TGTGCCAGCAGTAGAAGCTCCTACAATGAGCAGTTCTTC
CASSRSSYNEQFF
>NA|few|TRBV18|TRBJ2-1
TGTGCCAGCTCCCACGACAGTTTTTACAATGAGCAGTTCTTC
CASSHDSFYNEQFF
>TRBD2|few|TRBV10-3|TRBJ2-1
TGTGCCACTGGGGGGACTAGCGGGATGAATGAGCAGTTCTTC
CATGGTSGMNEQFF
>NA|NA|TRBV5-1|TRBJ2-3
TGCGCCAGCAGCTTGGGAGCAGGGGGGACCACAGATACGCAGTATTTT
CASSLGAGGTTDTQYF